This paragraph reports one T cell receptor beta chain. Its antigen remains unidentified. Sequencing used immunoSEQ multiplex PCR; TCRdb keeps in-frame clones, though not all of them. The sample contains about 3,800 clones, 71% of which appear only once. Germline CDR1 LNHDA, CDR2 SQIVND (reference sequence). The CDR3 spans 15 residues. Trimming removed 3 bases from V and 2 bases from J, with 11 bases in between. These data are taken from a study of lymphopenia after photon versus proton radiotherapy. General study results and limits: Post-nadir TCR diversity decline inversely tracked overall survival among those who died. Authors raise, but do not show, better survival with proton therapy. Photon-treated patients lost naive T cells and TCR diversity; proton-treated stayed stable. After lymphocyte nadir, photon-treated repertoires showed oligoclonal expansion, especially CD8+ Temra.

The receptor was derived from an elderly man with esophageal cancer. Material: peripheral blood, obtained from a patient treated with proton-based radiotherapy. This sequence joins TRBV19 and TRBJ1-5; the D is unclear. The CDR3 reads CASSIYGEGNQPQHF. As DNA, the CDR3 is TGTGCCAGTAGTATCTACGGGGAAGGCAATCAGCCCCAGCATTTT.